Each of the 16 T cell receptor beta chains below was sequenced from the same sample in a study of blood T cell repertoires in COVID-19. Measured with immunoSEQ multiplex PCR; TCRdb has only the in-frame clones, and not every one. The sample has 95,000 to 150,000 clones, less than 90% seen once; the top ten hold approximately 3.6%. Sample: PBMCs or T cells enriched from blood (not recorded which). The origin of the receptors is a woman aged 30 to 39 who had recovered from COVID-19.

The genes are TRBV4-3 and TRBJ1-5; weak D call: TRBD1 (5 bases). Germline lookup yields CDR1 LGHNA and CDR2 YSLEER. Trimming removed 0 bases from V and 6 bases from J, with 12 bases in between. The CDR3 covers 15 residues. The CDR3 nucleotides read TGCGCCAGCAGCCAAGAGGGGGGAAGGGGTCAGCCCCAGCATTTT. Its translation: CASSQEGGRGQPQHF.

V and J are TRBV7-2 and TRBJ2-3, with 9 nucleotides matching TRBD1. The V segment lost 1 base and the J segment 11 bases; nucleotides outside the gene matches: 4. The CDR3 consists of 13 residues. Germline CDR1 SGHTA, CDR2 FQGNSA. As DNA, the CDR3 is TGTGCCAGCAGCTTAGATTTGACAGGGGGGCAGTATTTT. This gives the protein CASSLDLTGGQYF. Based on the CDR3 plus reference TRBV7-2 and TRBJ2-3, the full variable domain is GAGVSQSPSNKVTEKGKDVELRCDPISGHTALYWYRQSLGQGLEFLIYFQGNSAPDKSGLPSDRFSAERTGGSVSTLTIQRTQQEDSAVYLCASSLDLTGGQYFGPGTRLTVL.

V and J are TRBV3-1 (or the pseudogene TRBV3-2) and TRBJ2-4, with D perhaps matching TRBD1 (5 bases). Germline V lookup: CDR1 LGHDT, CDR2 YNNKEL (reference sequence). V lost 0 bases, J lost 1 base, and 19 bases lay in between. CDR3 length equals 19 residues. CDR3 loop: CASSQDPDFSYRAKNIQYF. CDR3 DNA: TGTGCCAGCAGCCAAGATCCCGATTTCTCGTACAGGGCCAAAAACATTCAGTACTTC.

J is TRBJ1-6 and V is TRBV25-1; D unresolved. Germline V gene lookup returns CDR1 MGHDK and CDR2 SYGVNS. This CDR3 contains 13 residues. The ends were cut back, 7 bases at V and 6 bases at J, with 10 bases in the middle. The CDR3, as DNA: TGTGCCAGCAAAGGGAGGACTAATTCACCCCTCCACTTT. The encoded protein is CASKGRTNSPLHF.

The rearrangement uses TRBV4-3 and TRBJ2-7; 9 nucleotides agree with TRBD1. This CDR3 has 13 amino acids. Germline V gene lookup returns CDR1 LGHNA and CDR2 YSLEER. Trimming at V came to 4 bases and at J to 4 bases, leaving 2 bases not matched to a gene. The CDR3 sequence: CASSRDRVYEQYF. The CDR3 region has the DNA TGCGCCAGCAGCCGGGACAGGGTATACGAGCAGTACTTC.

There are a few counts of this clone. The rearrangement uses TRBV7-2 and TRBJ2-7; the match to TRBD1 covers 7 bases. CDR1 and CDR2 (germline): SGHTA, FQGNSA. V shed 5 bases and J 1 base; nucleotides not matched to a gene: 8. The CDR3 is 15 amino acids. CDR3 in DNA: TGTGCCAGCAGCCCCACCGGGACAGTGTCCTACGAGCAGTACTTC. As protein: CASSPTGTVSYEQYF.

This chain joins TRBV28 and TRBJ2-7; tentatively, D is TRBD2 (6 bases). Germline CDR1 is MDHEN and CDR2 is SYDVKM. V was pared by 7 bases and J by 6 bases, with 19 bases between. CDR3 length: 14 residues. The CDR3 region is CASNQAGSSLEQYF. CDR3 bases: TGTGCCAGCAACCAAGCGGGTTCCAGTCTCGAGCAGTACTTC.

This chain's CDR3 is CASSQDRLAGATDTQYF. The CDR3 DNA reads as TGTGCCAGCAGCCAAGATCGACTAGCGGGCGCCACAGATACGCAGTATTTT. This chain uses TRBV3-1 (or the pseudogene TRBV3-2) with TRBJ2-3, with 10 nucleotides matching TRBD2. Germline values: CDR1 LGHDT, CDR2 YNNKEL (reference sequence). The CDR3 contains 17 residues. After removal of 0 bases from V and 2 bases from J, the junction contained 5 bases not matched to a gene.

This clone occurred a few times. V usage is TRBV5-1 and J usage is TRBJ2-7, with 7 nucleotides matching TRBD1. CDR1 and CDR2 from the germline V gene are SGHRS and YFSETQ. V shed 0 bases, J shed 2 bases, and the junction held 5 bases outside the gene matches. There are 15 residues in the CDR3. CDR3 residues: CASSLAWTGTYEQYF. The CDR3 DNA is TGCGCCAGCAGCTTGGCTTGGACAGGAACCTACGAGCAGTACTTC.

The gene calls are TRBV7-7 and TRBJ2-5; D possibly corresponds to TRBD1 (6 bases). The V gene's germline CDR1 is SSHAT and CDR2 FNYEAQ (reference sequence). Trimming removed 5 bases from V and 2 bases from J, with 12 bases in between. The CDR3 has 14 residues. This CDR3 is CASSNEGVQETQYF. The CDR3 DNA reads TGTGCCAGCAGCAACGAGGGGGTTCAAGAGACCCAGTACTTC.

CDR3 coding DNA: TGTGCCAGCAGCCCGGGACTAGCGGGAGTCGGCGAGCAGTACTTC. As protein: CASSPGLAGVGEQYF. The chain employs TRBV6-2 or TRBV6-3 and TRBJ2-7; 14 bases map to TRBD2. Germline values: CDR1 MNHEY, CDR2 SVGEGT. V was pared by 6 bases and J by 6 bases, with 7 bases of the junction left unmatched. CDR3 length: 15 residues.

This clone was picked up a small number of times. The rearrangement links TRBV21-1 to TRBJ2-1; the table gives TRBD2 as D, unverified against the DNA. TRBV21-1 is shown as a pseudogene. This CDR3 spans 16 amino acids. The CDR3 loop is CASSKYASGTENEQFF. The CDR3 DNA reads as TGTGCCAGCAGCAAATATGCTAGCGGGACGGAGAATGAGCAGTTCTTC.

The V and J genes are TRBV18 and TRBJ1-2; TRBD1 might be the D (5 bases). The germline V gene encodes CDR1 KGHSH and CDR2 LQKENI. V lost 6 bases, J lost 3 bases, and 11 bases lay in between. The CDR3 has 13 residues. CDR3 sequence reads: CASSTGTYYGYTF. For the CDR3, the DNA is TGTGCCAGCTCCACCGGGACTTACTATGGCTACACCTTC.

For the CDR3, the DNA is TGTGCCAGCAGCGTAGAGGGGCCCTACAATGAGCAGTTCTTC. Its protein product is CASSVEGPYNEQFF. The V gene is TRBV9, the J gene TRBJ2-1; possibly TRBD1 for D (5 bases). The V gene's germline CDR1 is SGDLS and CDR2 YYNGEE. With 0 bases removed from V and 2 bases from J, the gap between germline ends came to 6 bases. The CDR3 has 14 amino acids.

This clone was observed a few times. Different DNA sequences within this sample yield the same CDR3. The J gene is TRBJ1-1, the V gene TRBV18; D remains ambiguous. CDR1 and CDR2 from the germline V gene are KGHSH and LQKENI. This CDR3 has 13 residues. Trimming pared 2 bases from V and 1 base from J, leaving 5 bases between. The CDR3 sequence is CASSPSGNTEAFF. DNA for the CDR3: TGTGCCAGCTCACCATCGGGGAACACTGAAGCTTTCTTT.

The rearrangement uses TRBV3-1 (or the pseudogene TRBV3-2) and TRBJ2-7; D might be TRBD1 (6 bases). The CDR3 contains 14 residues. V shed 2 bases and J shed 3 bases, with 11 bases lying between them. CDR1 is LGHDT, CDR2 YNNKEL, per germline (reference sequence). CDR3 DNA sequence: TGTGCCAGCAGCCAACACACAGGGCGCTACGAGCAGTACTTC. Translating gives CASSQHTGRYEQYF.